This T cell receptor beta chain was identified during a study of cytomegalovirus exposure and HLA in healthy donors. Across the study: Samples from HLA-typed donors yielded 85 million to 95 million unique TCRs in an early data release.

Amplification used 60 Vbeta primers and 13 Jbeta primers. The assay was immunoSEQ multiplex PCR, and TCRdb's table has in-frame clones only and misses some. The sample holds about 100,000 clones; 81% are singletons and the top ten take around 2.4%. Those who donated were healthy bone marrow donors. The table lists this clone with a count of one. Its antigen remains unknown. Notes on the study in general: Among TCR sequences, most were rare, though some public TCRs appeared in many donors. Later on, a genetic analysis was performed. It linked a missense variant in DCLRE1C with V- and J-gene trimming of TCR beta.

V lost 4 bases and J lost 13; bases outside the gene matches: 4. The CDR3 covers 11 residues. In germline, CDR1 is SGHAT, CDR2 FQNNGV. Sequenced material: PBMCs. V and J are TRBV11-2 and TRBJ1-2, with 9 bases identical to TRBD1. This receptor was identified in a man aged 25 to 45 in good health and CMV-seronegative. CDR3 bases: TGTGCCAGCAGCTCGGGACAGGGCGCCACCTTC. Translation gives CASSSGQGATF.